The rows below give T cell receptor beta chains drawn from one sample of a study of cytomegalovirus exposure and HLA in healthy donors. The method was immunoSEQ multiplex PCR; TCRdb's version includes in-frame clones alone and lacks a portion of them. In the table there are about 150,000 clones, 85% of which are singletons. Input material: PBMCs. Every receptor here comes from a boy under 10 years old in good health and CMV-seronegative. Both conserved end residues are part of each CDR3. D genes are given only for firm matches. Expanded clones get a size class; other rows say once, few or many, or leave the size out.

v_gene	j_gene	d_gene	abundance	len	CDR3nt	CDR3aa
TRBV28	TRBJ2-5	-	-	16	TGTGCCAGCAGTTCCCCGAGAGGGCCGGTGGGAGAGACCCAGTACTTC	CASSSPRGPVGETQYF
TRBV21-1	TRBJ1-6	-	-	14	TGTGCCAGCGTGTCTGGCCCCAATAATTCACCCCTCCACTTT	CASVSGPNNSPLHF
TRBV29-1	TRBJ1-2	-	-	13	TGCAGCGTCTCGGACAGACCCGACTATGGCTACACCTTC	CSVSDRPDYGYTF
TRBV6-1	TRBJ1-6	TRBD1	few	14	TGTGCCAGCAGCAGGACAGGGAGTAAATCACCCCTCCACTTT	CASSRTGSKSPLHF
TRBV13	TRBJ2-1	-	-	17	TGTGCCAGCAGCCACTACGCGGAGGGCGGGCACTACAATGAGCAGTTCTTC	CASSHYAEGGHYNEQFF
TRBV5-4	TRBJ2-7	TRBD2	-	15	TGTGCCAGCAGCCCTGAACTAGCGGGGGCCTACGAGCAGTACTTC	CASSPELAGAYEQYF
TRBV2	TRBJ1-2	-	-	17	TGTGCCAGCAGTGAAGGAAAGTTTTGGCATGACTTCTATGGCTACACCTTC	CASSEGKFWHDFYGYTF
TRBV15	TRBJ1-4	-	-	14	TGTGCCACCTGGGCCGGACAGCTTGCTGAAAAACTGTTTTTT	CATWAGQLAEKLFF
TRBV28	TRBJ2-7	TRBD2	-	15	TGTGCCAGCAGTTTGAGTCTAGCGGGAGGATACGAGCAGTACTTC	CASSLSLAGGYEQYF
TRBV6-4	TRBJ2-2	-	-	17	TGTGCCAGCAGTGACCATCGCCCCGGGGAGCGGACCGGGGAGCTGTTTTTT	CASSDHRPGERTGELFF
TRBV2	TRBJ2-3	TRBD1	-	15	TGTGCCAGCCTCTTAATGACAGGGAGCCGCGATACGCAGTATTTT	CASLLMTGSRDTQYF
TRBV6-1	TRBJ2-3	TRBD2	-	17	TGTGCCAGCAGTGATGTGGGACTAGCGGGGGGGCCAGATACGCAGTATTTT	CASSDVGLAGGPDTQYF
TRBV14	TRBJ2-4	TRBD1	-	17	TGTGCCAGCAGCCCACGTGGACAGGGGGCATTGAAAAACATTCAGTACTTC	CASSPRGQGALKNIQYF
TRBV5-6	TRBJ1-4	-	-	15	TGTGCCAGCAGCTTTTCGCAGGGTGGATCTGAAAAACTGTTTTTT	CASSFSQGGSEKLFF
TRBV21-1	TRBJ2-3	-	-	15	TGTGCCAGCAGCGCGCACAGGGGCAGCCCAGATACGCAGTATTTT	CASSAHRGSPDTQYF
TRBV15	TRBJ2-1	-	-	14	TGTGCCACCAGCACCCTACAGGGCTACAATGAGCAGTTCTTC	CATSTLQGYNEQFF
TRBV2	TRBJ1-1	-	-	15	TGTGCCAGCAGTATCAAAGACGGGGGGTTAACTGAAGCTTTCTTT	CASSIKDGGLTEAFF
TRBV7-9	TRBJ2-1	TRBD1	-	13	TGTTCCAGCAGCTCGGGACAGTACAATGAGCAGTTCTTC	CSSSSGQYNEQFF
TRBV2	TRBJ1-1	TRBD1	-	14	TGTGCCAGCAGCGGGGGACAGATGAACACTGAAGCTTTCTTT	CASSGGQMNTEAFF
TRBV27	TRBJ2-1	TRBD2	-	18	TGTGCCACCCTGGGACTAGCGGGAGGCCCTAGTGCCGGCAATGAGCAGTTCTTC	CATLGLAGGPSAGNEQFF
TRBV14	TRBJ2-4	TRBD2	-	15	TGTGCCAGCAGCCGGGTAGCGGGAATCGGAAACATTCAGTACTTC	CASSRVAGIGNIQYF
TRBV6-1	TRBJ1-1	-	few	15	TGTGCCAGCAGTTCTTTCAGGAGGGGTAACACTGAAGCTTTCTTT	CASSSFRRGNTEAFF
TRBV7-2	TRBJ1-1	-	-	14	TGTGCCAGCAGCCCAGGGGCCTCCCTACCTGAAGCTTTCTTT	CASSPGASLPEAFF
TRBV30	TRBJ2-7	-	few	13	TGTGCCTGGAGTGGCGGGAATGCCCGGGAGCAGTACTTC	CAWSGGNAREQYF
TRBV6-5	TRBJ1-5	-	-	12	TGTGCCAGCAGTTACATGGGGGGGGCCCAGCATTTT	CASSYMGGAQHF
TRBV6-5	TRBJ1-1	-	-	13	TGTGCCAGCAGTTACGGGGCGGGAACTGAAGCTTTCTTT	CASSYGAGTEAFF
TRBV10-3	TRBJ1-2	TRBD1	-	15	TGTGCCATCAGTAACACCGGGACAGGGCTCTATGGCTACACCTTC	CAISNTGTGLYGYTF
TRBV7-3	TRBJ2-1	-	-	13	TGTGCCAGCGGGAGCGCACCCTACAATGAGCAGTTCTTC	CASGSAPYNEQFF
TRBV20-1	TRBJ1-2	-	-	11	TGCAGTGCTAGTCCAGGGAATGGCTACACCTTC	CSASPGNGYTF
TRBV5-1	TRBJ2-3	TRBD2	once	18	TGCGCCAGCAGCTTGGTCCTAGCGGTCCCTTTCGGCTCAGATACGCAGTATTTT	CASSLVLAVPFGSDTQYF
TRBV2	TRBJ1-2	TRBD1	-	15	TGTGCCACCACCACCTTCAGGGGGCCCTACTATGGCTACACCTTC	CATTTFRGPYYGYTF
TRBV27	TRBJ2-6	TRBD1	once	19	TGTGCCAGCAGCAGATTGCGGGACAGGGTGGCGGGGGGGGCCAACGTCCTGACTTTC	CASSRLRDRVAGGANVLTF
TRBV4-1	TRBJ2-1	TRBD2	-	20	TGCGCCAGCAGCTTCCGAATCGGTTCTGGACTAGCGCCTACCCACGGTGAGCAGTTCTTC	CASSFRIGSGLAPTHGEQFF
TRBV7-9	TRBJ2-5	TRBD2	-	17	TGTGCCAGCACCTTGGGACTAGCGGGGGATCTCCAAGAGACCCAGTACTTC	CASTLGLAGDLQETQYF
TRBV5-4	TRBJ2-5	TRBD2	-	14	TGTGCCAGCAGCTCAATAGCGGGAGGAGAGACCCAGTACTTC	CASSSIAGGETQYF
TRBV11-1	TRBJ2-2	TRBD1	-	15	TGTGCCAGCAGCTTAGGGCAGGGGGACACCGGGGAGCTGTTTTTT	CASSLGQGDTGELFF
TRBV5-1	TRBJ2-1	-	-	14	TGCGCCAGCAGCTTGGGTTCTACCTACAATGAGCAGTTCTTC	CASSLGSTYNEQFF
TRBV7-2	TRBJ2-2	TRBD1	-	19	TGTGCCAGCAGGAGGTCTCCCCAGGGGGCTTCTCTTAACACCGGGGAGCTGTTTTTT	CASRRSPQGASLNTGELFF
TRBV4-2	TRBJ2-2	TRBD2	-	16	TGTGCCAGCAGCCAAGTAGCGGGAGTTGACACCGGGGAGCTGTTTTTT	CASSQVAGVDTGELFF
TRBV6-1	TRBJ2-3	TRBD2	-	15	TGTGCCAGCAGTGAACGGCGGGGGGGCACAGATACGCAGTATTTT	CASSERRGGTDTQYF
TRBV29-1	TRBJ2-3	TRBD2	few	13	TGCAGCGTTGTCCTGGCGGGGGGCGGTACGCAGTATTTT	CSVVLAGGGTQYF
TRBV29-1	TRBJ2-7	-	-	12	TGCAGCGTCGGGGGACAGCACTACGAGCAGTACTTC	CSVGGQHYEQYF